These 13 T cell receptor beta chains were all obtained from the same sample, sequenced in a study of blood T cell repertoires in COVID-19. The assay was immunoSEQ multiplex PCR, and TCRdb's table has in-frame clones only and misses some. The repertoire holds 300,000 to 400,000 clones, with around 85% as singletons. The sample was PBMCs or T cells enriched from blood (not recorded which). The receptors were sampled from a woman aged 30 to 39 who had been exposed to COVID-19.

The chain carries TRBV3-1 (or the pseudogene TRBV3-2) and TRBJ2-1; D gene uncertain. The CDR3 has 11 residues. V dropped 1 base and J dropped 9 bases, with 4 bases sitting between them. Germline V gene sequence: CDR1 LGHDT, CDR2 YNNKEL (reference sequence). The CDR3 sequence: CASSQGVEQFF. The CDR3 DNA is TGTGCCAGCAGCCAAGGAGTTGAGCAGTTCTTC.

A single count supports this clone. The chain links TRBV6-5 to TRBJ1-1; 8 nucleotides align to TRBD1. The CDR3 totals 14 residues. The trim removed 6 bases at V and 4 bases at J, leaving 7 bases unmatched. Germline assignment: CDR1 MNHEY and CDR2 SVGAGI. In DNA form, the CDR3 reads TGTGCCAGCAGCCGGACAGGGTTCGGCACTGAAGCTTTCTTT. Protein sequence: CASSRTGFGTEAFF.

In its sample, this clone was seen many times. The chain links TRBV30 to TRBJ2-4; 9 positions match TRBD2. V shed 0 bases, J shed 2 bases, and the junction held 20 bases outside the gene matches. From germline, CDR1 is GTSNPN and CDR2 SVGIG (reference sequence). There are 21 residues in the CDR3. The CDR3 coding sequence is TGTGCCTGGAGTGTACTGATCGCCAGGGTGAGCGGGGGGCCTCCCAAAAACATTCAGTACTTC. Protein: CAWSVLIARVSGGPPKNIQYF.

The V gene is TRBV28, the J gene TRBJ1-2, with D hard to call. Germline V gene sequence: CDR1 MDHEN, CDR2 SYDVKM. V was trimmed by 3 bases and J by 8 bases, leaving 16 bases between them. This CDR3 has 14 residues. Here the CDR3 DNA reads TGTGCCAGCAGTTTGGCCAGTACACGATCGGGCTACACCTTC. It translates to CASSLASTRSGYTF.

The rearrangement links TRBV6-5 to TRBJ1-6; D gene ambiguous. This CDR3 has 13 amino acids. Germline V lookup: CDR1 MNHEY, CDR2 SVGAGI. The germline V and J ends were trimmed by 2 bases and 7 bases, with 6 bases remaining between them. CDR3 sequence reads: CASSYTENSPLHF. DNA for the CDR3: TGTGCCAGCAGTTACACTGAGAATTCACCCCTCCACTTT.

The chain recombines TRBV5-1 with TRBJ1-1, with 10 nucleotides matching TRBD1. Germline assignment: CDR1 SGHRS and CDR2 YFSETQ. The CDR3 is made up of 16 amino acids. The ends lost 3 bases at V and 1 base at J; junction bases unmatched: 6. The CDR3 sequence: CASSSRGQGRNTEAFF. CDR3 coding DNA: TGCGCCAGCAGCTCGAGGGGACAGGGGAGGAACACTGAAGCTTTCTTT. Drawing the rest from reference TRBV5-1 and TRBJ1-1, the complete variable domain is KAGVTQTPRYLIKTRGQQVTLSCSPISGHRSVSWYQQTPGQGLQFLFEYFSETQRNKGNFPGRFSGRQFSNSRSEMNVSTLELGDSALYLCASSSRGQGRNTEAFFGQGTRLTVV.

This chain joins TRBV30 and TRBJ1-2; TRBD1 agrees at 8 bases. The length of the CDR3 is 14 residues. Germline trimming cut 1 base from V and 3 bases from J; bases unmatched to any gene: 4. Germline CDR1 GTSNPN, CDR2 SVGIG (reference sequence). In DNA form, the CDR3 reads TGTGCCTGGAGTGAGCAGGGGGCATACTATGGCTACACCTTC. Residues: CAWSEQGAYYGYTF.

The chain recombines TRBV9 with TRBJ1-6; possibly TRBD1 for D (5 bases). Germline-derived CDR1 and CDR2 are SGDLS and YYNGEE. V was pared by 4 bases and J by 4 bases, with 18 bases between. The CDR3 is 17 amino acids. CDR3 nucleotides: TGTGCCAGCAGCTCCGGCGGGGGATTCGTATATAATTCACCCCTCCACTTT. It encodes CASSSGGGFVYNSPLHF.

The J gene is TRBJ2-7, the V gene TRBV9; 10 bases map to TRBD2. Germline trimming cut 3 bases from V and 3 bases from J; bases unmatched to any gene: 6. Germline CDR1 is SGDLS and CDR2 is YYNGEE. This CDR3 has 15 amino acids. CDR3 coding DNA: TGTGCCAGCAGCGGAAGGACTAGCGGTCTCTACGAGCAGTACTTC. Translation gives CASSGRTSGLYEQYF.

The CDR3 region has the DNA TGTGCCAGCGGACTCGACAGGGGGAATCAGCCCCAGCATTTT. Its translation: CASGLDRGNQPQHF. This chain links TRBV28 with TRBJ1-5; 9 positions match TRBD1. V was clipped by 8 bases and J by 4 bases; unmatched bases: 6. This CDR3 spans 14 amino acids. Germline V CDR1 and CDR2: MDHEN, SYDVKM.

The rearrangement uses TRBV10-2 and TRBJ1-2; D is uncertain. Trimming stripped 0 bases from V and 0 bases from J, with 8 bases between. This CDR3 has 15 amino acids. The germline CDR1 and CDR2 sequences are WSHSY and SAAADI. The CDR3 region has the DNA TGCGCCAGCAGTGAGTCGTACAGCCCTAACTATGGCTACACCTTC. This sequence encodes CASSESYSPNYGYTF.

The rearrangement joins TRBV2 to TRBJ1-5, with 10 nucleotides matching TRBD1. The CDR3 runs 16 residues. In germline, CDR1 is SNHLY, CDR2 FYNNEI. The junction had 8 bases not matched to a gene; V was cut back by 3 bases and J by 6 bases. The CDR3 here is CASSDPPTGGFQPQHF. The CDR3 DNA follows: TGTGCCAGCAGTGACCCACCGACAGGGGGCTTTCAGCCCCAGCATTTT.

This clone showed up just a few times. This specimen includes other DNA sequences encoding the same CDR3. The chain has TRBV28 and TRBJ1-3, with 8 nucleotides matching TRBD1. The CDR3 runs 13 residues. Germline V gives CDR1 MDHEN, CDR2 SYDVKM. J was trimmed by 4 bases and V by 5 bases; bases with no gene match: 1. CDR3 protein: CASSTGGGNTIYF. In DNA form, the CDR3 reads TGTGCCAGCAGTACAGGGGGGGGAAACACCATATATTTT. The full variable domain, completed using reference TRBV28 and TRBJ1-3, is DVKVTQSSRYLVKRTGEKVFLECVQDMDHENMFWYRQDPGLGLRLIYFSYDVKMKEKGDIPEGYSVSREKKERFSLILESASTNQTSMYLCASSTGGGNTIYFGEGSWLTVV.